The source of this T cell receptor (beta chain) is a study of neurological immune-mediated disorders. Using its own MiXCR run on the 5' RACE reads, TCRdb lists one record per CDR3 protein. The data contain 93,000 or so distinct CDR3 sequences, 10% to 13% of them seen just once; the ten biggest clones take up about 3%. Time point: longitudinal time-point 3. The CDR3 totals 13 residues. Germline V lookup: CDR1 MNHNY, CDR2 SVGAGI (reference sequence). V was cut by 7 bases and J by 6 bases, with 13 bases left in between. Sequences were obtained from PBMCs. The sequence derives from a female donor with HTLV-1-associated myelopathy (HAM/TSP). The rearrangement links TRBV6-6 to TRBJ1-5; D is unclear. CDR3: CASIYSGSQPQHF. CDR3 DNA sequence: TGTGCCAGCATCTATTCGGGCAGTCAGCCCCAGCATTTT.